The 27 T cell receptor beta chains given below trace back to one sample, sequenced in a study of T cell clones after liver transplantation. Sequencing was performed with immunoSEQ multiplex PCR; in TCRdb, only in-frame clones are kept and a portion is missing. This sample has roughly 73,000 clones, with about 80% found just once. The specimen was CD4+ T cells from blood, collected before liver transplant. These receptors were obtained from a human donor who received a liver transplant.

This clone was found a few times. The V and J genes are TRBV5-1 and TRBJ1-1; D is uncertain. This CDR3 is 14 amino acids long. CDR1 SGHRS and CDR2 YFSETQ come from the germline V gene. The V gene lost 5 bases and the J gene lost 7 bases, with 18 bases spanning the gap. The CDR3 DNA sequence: TGCGCCAGCAGTCGGGGTGAGTCCCCAAATGAAGCTTTCTTT. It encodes CASSRGESPNEAFF.

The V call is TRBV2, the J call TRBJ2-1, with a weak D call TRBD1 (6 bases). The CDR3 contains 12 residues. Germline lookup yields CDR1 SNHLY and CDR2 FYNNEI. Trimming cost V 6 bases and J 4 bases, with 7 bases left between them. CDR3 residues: CASRDRYNEQFF. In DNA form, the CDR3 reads TGTGCCAGCAGGGACAGATACAATGAGCAGTTCTTC.

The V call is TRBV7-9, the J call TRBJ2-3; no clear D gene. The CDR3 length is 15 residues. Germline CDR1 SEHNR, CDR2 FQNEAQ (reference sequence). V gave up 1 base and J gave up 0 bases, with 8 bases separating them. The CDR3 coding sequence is TGTGCCAGCAGCTTAGTAAGCTCTAGCACAGATACGCAGTATTTT. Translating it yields CASSLVSSSTDTQYF. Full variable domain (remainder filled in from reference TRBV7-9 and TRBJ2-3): DTGVSQNPRHKITKRGQNVTFRCDPISEHNRLYWYRQTLGQGPEFLTYFQNEAQLEKSRLLSDRFSAERPKGSFSTLEIQRTEQGDSAMYLCASSLVSSSTDTQYFGPGTRLTVL.

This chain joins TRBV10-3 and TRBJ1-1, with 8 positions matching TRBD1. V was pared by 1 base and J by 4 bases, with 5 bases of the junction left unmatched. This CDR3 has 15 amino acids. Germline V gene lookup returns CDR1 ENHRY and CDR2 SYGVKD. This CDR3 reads CAISELGTGPTEAFF. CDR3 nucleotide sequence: TGTGCCATCAGTGAGTTGGGGACAGGCCCCACTGAAGCTTTCTTT.

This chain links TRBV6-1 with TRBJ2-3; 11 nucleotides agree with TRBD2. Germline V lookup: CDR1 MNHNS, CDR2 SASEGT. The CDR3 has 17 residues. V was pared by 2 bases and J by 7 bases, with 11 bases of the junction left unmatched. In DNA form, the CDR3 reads TGTGCCAGCAGTGAAAATAGAATAGCGGGAGGGGGCAATACGCAGTATTTT. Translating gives CASSENRIAGGGNTQYF.

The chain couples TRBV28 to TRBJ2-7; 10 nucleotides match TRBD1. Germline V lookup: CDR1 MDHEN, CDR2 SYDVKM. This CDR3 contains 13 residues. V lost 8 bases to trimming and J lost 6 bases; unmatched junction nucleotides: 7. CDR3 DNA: TGTGCCAGCTTGGGACAGGGGTTCTCCGAGCAGTACTTC. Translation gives CASLGQGFSEQYF.

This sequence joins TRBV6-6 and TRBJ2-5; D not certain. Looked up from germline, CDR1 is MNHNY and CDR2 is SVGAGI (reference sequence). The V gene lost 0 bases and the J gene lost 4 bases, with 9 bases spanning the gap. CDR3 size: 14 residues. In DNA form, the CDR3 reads TGTGCCAGCAGTTACTCGGCTAGGAGAGAGACCCAGTACTTC. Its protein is CASSYSARRETQYF.

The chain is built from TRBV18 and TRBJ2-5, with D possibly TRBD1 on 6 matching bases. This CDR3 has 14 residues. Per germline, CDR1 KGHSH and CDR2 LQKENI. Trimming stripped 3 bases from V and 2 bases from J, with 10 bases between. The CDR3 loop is CASSPGQLQETQYF. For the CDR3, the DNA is TGTGCCAGCTCACCTGGACAGCTACAAGAGACCCAGTACTTC.

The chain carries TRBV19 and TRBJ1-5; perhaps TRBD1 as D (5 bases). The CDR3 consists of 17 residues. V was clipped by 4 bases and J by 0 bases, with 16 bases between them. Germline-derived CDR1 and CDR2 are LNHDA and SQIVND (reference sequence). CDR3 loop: CASSTLGDAYSNQPQHF. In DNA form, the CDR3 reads TGTGCCAGTAGTACTCTGGGGGACGCATATAGCAATCAGCCCCAGCATTTT. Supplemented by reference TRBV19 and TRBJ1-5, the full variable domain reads DGGITQSPKYLFRKEGQNVTLSCEQNLNHDAMYWYRQDPGQGLRLIYYSQIVNDFQKGDIAEGYSVSREKKESFPLTVTSAQKNPTAFYLCASSTLGDAYSNQPQHFGDGTRLSIL.

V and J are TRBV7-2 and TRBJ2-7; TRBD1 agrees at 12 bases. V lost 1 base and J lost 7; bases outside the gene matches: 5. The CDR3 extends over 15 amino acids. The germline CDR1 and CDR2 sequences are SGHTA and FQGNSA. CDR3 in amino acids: CASSLGGTGGWEQYF. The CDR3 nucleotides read TGTGCCAGCAGCTTAGGCGGGACAGGGGGCTGGGAGCAGTACTTC.

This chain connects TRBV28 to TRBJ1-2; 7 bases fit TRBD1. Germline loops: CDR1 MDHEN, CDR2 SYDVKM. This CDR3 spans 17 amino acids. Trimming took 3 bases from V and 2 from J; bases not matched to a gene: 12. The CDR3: CASSFRQGGAQNYGYTF. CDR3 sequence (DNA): TGTGCCAGCAGTTTCCGACAGGGTGGGGCCCAAAACTATGGCTACACCTTC.

CDR3 bases: TGCAGCTCGTGGGAGAGGGGGAACACTGAAGCTTTCTTT. Protein product: CSSWERGNTEAFF. The chain has TRBV29-1 and TRBJ1-1; TRBD1 is a possible D gene (5 bases). V lost 8 bases and J 1 base, leaving 14 bases between the germline ends. Germline V gives CDR1 SQVTM, CDR2 ANQGSEA. This CDR3 is 13 amino acids long.

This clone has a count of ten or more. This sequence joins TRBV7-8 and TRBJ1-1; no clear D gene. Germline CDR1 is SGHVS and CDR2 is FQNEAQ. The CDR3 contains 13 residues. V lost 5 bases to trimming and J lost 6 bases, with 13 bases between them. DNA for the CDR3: TGTGCCAGCAGCCTCAATCCCCCCCCTGAAGCTTTCTTT. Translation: CASSLNPPPEAFF.

The DNA of the CDR3 is TGCGCCAGCAGCGGGCTGATGAACACCGGGGAGCTGTTTTTT. It encodes CASSGLMNTGELFF. The chain joins TRBV5-1 to TRBJ2-2; no definite D call. The ends were cut back, 4 bases at V and 1 base at J, with 8 bases in the middle. Germline CDR1 is SGHRS and CDR2 is YFSETQ. The CDR3 totals 14 residues.

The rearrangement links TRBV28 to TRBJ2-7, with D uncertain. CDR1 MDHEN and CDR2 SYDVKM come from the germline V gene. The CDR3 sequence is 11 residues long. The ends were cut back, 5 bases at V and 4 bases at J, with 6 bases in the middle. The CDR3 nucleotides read TGTGCCAGCAGTCCAAATTACGAGCAGTACTTC. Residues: CASSPNYEQYF. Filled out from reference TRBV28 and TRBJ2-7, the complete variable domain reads DVKVTQSSRYLVKRTGEKVFLECVQDMDHENMFWYRQDPGLGLRLIYFSYDVKMKEKGDIPEGYSVSREKKERFSLILESASTNQTSMYLCASSPNYEQYFGPGTRLTVT.

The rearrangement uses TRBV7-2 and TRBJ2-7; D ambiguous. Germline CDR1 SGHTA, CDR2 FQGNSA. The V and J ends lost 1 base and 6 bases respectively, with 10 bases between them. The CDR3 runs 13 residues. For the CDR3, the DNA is TGTGCCAGCAGCTTAGAGGGATCGTCCGAGCAGTACTTC. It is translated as CASSLEGSSEQYF.

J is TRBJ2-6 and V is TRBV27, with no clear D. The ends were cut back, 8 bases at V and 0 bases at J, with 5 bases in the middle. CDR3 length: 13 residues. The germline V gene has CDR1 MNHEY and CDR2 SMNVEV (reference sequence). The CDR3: CASRVSGANVLTF. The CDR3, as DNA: TGTGCCAGCCGAGTCTCTGGGGCCAACGTCCTGACTTTC.

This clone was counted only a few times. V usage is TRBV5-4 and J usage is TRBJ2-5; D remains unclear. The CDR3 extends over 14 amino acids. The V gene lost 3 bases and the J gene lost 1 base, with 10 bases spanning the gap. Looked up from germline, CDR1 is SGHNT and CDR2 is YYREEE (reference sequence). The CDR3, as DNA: TGTGCCAGCAGCTCGAGAGGCACCCAAGAGACCCAGTACTTC. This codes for CASSSRGTQETQYF.

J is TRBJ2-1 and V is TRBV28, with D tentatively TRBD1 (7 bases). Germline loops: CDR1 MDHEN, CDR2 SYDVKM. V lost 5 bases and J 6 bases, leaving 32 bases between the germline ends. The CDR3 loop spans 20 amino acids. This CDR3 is CASSPFYGQVRAKEGNEQFF. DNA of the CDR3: TGTGCCAGCAGTCCGTTTTATGGACAGGTACGAGCGAAGGAGGGCAATGAGCAGTTCTTC.

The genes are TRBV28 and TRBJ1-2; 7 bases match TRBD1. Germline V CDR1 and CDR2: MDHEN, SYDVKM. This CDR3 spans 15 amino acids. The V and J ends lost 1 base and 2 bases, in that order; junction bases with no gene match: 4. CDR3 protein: CASSLFNRGNYGYTF. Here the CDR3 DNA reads TGTGCCAGCAGTTTATTTAACAGGGGAAACTATGGCTACACCTTC.

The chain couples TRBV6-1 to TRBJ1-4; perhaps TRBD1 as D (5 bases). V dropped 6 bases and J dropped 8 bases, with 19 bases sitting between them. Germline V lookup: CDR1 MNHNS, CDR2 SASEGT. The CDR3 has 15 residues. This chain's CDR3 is CASRANRGVGEKLFF. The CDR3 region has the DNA TGTGCCAGCAGAGCAAATCGGGGGGTTGGGGAAAAACTGTTTTTT.

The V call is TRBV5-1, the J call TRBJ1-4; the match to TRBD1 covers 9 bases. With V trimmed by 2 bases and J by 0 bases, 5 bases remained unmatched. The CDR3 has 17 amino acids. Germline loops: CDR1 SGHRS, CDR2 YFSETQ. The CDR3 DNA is TGCGCCAGCAGCTTAACAGGGGGCGAAGCAACTAATGAAAAACTGTTTTTT. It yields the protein CASSLTGGEATNEKLFF.

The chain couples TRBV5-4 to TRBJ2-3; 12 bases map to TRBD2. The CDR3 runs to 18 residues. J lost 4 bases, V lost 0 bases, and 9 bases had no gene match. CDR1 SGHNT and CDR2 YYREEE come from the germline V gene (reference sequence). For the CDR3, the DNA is TGTGCCAGCAGCTTGGGCCAAGTACTAGCGGGAGGAGCAGATACGCAGTATTTT. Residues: CASSLGQVLAGGADTQYF.

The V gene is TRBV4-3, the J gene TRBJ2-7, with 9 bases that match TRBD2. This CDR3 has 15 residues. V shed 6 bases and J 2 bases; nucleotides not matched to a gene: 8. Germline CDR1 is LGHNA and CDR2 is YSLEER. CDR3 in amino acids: CASRELTSGAYEQYF. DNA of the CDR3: TGCGCCAGCAGAGAATTGACTAGCGGAGCCTACGAGCAGTACTTC.

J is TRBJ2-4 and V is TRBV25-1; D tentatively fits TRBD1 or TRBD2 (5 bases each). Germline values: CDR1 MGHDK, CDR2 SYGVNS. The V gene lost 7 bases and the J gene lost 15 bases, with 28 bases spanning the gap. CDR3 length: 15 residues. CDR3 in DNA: TGTGCCAGCACGGCGGGTTCCTTGGGGCGAGATCTTCTGTACTTC. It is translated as CASTAGSLGRDLLYF.

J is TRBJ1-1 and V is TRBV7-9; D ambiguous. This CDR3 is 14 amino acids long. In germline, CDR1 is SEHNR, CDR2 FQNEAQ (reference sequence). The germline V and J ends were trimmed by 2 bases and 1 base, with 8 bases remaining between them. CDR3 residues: CASSLPEENTEAFF. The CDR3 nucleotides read TGTGCCAGCAGCTTACCCGAAGAGAACACTGAAGCTTTCTTT.

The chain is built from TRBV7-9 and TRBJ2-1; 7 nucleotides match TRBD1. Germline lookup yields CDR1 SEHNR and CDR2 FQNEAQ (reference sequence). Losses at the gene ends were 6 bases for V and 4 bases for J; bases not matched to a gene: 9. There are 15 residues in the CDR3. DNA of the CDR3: TGTGCCAGCAGTTCCGGACAGGTTTCGTACAATGAGCAGTTCTTC. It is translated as CASSSGQVSYNEQFF.